Listed below are T cell receptor beta chains from one sample, sequenced in a study of T-cell reconstitution after alpha-beta-depleted transplantation in children. One entry per CDR3 protein, called by TCRdb with MiXCR from the PCR reads. The sample yields some 120,000 distinct CDR3 sequences, about a tenth seen once. Sequencing used PBMCs, obtained before TCRalphabeta/CD19-depleted stem cell transplant. Source of these receptors: a boy aged 2 to 10 with acute lymphoblastic leukemia, due to receive a stem cell transplant. Each CDR3 is given with its conserved first and last residue. D genes are given only for firm matches. Only some rows state a clone size, as once, few, many or a class for expanded clones.

clone size | J gene | V gene | D gene | CDR3 DNA | CDR3 protein
few | TRBJ2-2 | TRBV7-3 | TRBD2 | TGTGCCAGCAGCTCCCACCGGGGGGACACCGGGGAGCTGTTTTTT | CASSSHRGDTGELFF
few | TRBJ1-2 | TRBV7-9 | TRBD1 | TGTGCCAGCAGCTTAGGACAGGGGGCCTGGGGCTACACCTTC | CASSLGQGAWGYTF
NA | TRBJ1-1 | TRBV5-1 | TRBD1 | TGCGCCAGCAGCATTGGGACAGCGGAGGAAGCTTTCTTT | CASSIGTAEEAFF
many | TRBJ1-5 | TRBV6-2/TRBV6-3 | NA | TGTGCCAGCAGTTACTCGGTACAGGGCCAGCCCCAGCATTTT | CASSYSVQGQPQHF
many | TRBJ2-2 | TRBV5-6 | NA | TGTGCCAGCAGCTTGTTCACCGGGGAGCTGTTTTTT | CASSLFTGELFF
NA | TRBJ1-1 | TRBV24-1 | TRBD1 | TGTGCCACCACCCTTGACAGGGGAGTCATGTACACTGAAGCTTTCTTT | CATTLDRGVMYTEAFF
few | TRBJ1-1 | TRBV27 | NA | TGTGCCAGCAGTTTTGGGGGCTTGAACACTGAAGCTTTCTTT | CASSFGGLNTEAFF
NA | TRBJ2-1 | TRBV27 | TRBD1 | TGTGCCAGCAGTTTATTATGGAGGACAGGGGGCAATGAGCAGTTCTTC | CASSLLWRTGGNEQFF
NA | TRBJ2-1 | TRBV29-1 | TRBD1 | TGCAGCGTCCCTGGACAGGCATACAATGAGCAGTTCTTC | CSVPGQAYNEQFF
many | TRBJ2-7 | TRBV5-1 | TRBD2 | TGCGCCAGCAGCTTGACTAGCGGGAGTGGAGACGAGCAGTACTTC | CASSLTSGSGDEQYF
few | TRBJ2-1 | TRBV4-1 | NA | TGCGCCAGTGGATATGGCGCGCGAGTAAATGAGCAGTTCTTC | CASGYGARVNEQFF
few | TRBJ2-1 | TRBV5-8 | NA | TGTGCCAGCAGCTTGGGAGGGTATGGGGAGTTCTTC | CASSLGGYGEFF
NA | TRBJ1-1 | TRBV5-1 | NA | TGCGCCAGCAGGACAAAAAACACTGAAGCTTTCTTT | CASRTKNTEAFF
few | TRBJ2-6 | TRBV20-1 | TRBD2 | TGCAGTGCTAGAGCTAGCGGGAGAACAGGGGCCAACGTCCTGACTTTC | CSARASGRTGANVLTF
many | TRBJ2-4 | TRBV5-1 | NA | TGCGCCAGCAGCTTGGCCGGACAAATGGGAGACATTCAGTACTTC | CASSLAGQMGDIQYF
few | TRBJ1-2 | TRBV5-1 | NA | TGCGCCAGCAGCTGGGGCGGGGACCTCTATGGCTACACCTTC | CASSWGGDLYGYTF
NA | TRBJ2-1 | TRBV13 | TRBD2 | TGTGCCAGCAGCGGGGGGGTTAGCGGGACCCCATTTGGACTCGTTAACAATGAGCAGTTCTTC | CASSGGVSGTPFGLVNNEQFF
many | TRBJ2-1 | TRBV5-1 | TRBD1 | TGCGCCAGCAGTCCCCGGAGACAGGGGTGGAATGAGCAGTTCTTC | CASSPRRQGWNEQFF
few | TRBJ1-2 | TRBV5-1 | TRBD1 | TGCGCCAGCAGCTTTCAAATGAATCCGGGACAGTACCCAACTAACTATGGCTACACCTTC | CASSFQMNPGQYPTNYGYTF
NA | TRBJ2-7 | TRBV20-1 | TRBD1 | TGCAGGGCGACCGCGGGACAGGGATACCACGAGCAGTACTTC | CRATAGQGYHEQYF
few | TRBJ2-1 | TRBV20-1 | NA | TGCAGTGTTGGACTAAAGACCTACAATGAGCAGTTCTTC | CSVGLKTYNEQFF
few | TRBJ2-5 | TRBV7-8 | TRBD2 | TGTGCCAGCAGCTTGGAGCGGGAGCTGGGGGTACAGGGGACCCAGTACTTC | CASSLERELGVQGTQYF
few | TRBJ2-7 | TRBV6-5 | TRBD1 | TGTGCCAGCAGCTTTAGGACAGGGGGTGCCTCGCAGTACTTC | CASSFRTGGASQYF
NA | TRBJ2-1 | TRBV9 | NA | TGTGCCAGCAGCGTAGAGGCGGGGAGCTACAATGAGCAGTTCTTC | CASSVEAGSYNEQFF
NA | TRBJ2-3 | TRBV9 | TRBD1 | TGTGCCAGCAGCCCACCGGGACAGCTCACAGATACGCAGTATTTT | CASSPPGQLTDTQYF
few | TRBJ1-1 | TRBV6-5 | TRBD1 | TGTGCCAGCAGTTACGGACAGGGAACGAACACTGAAGCTTTCTTT | CASSYGQGTNTEAFF